The present T cell receptor (beta chain) was sequenced within a study of Tregs in tolerant kidney transplant recipients. Sequenced by immunoSEQ multiplex PCR; TCRdb stores in-frame clones only, minus some. Here the sample spans about 59,000 clones, around 83% being singletons. The V gene's germline CDR1 is SGHTA and CDR2 FQGNSA. The ends were cut back, 4 bases at V and 5 bases at J, with 15 bases in the middle. The CDR3 has 14 amino acids. The clonotype comes from a human donor in good health. Sequencing was carried out using CD4+ T cells from blood. The chain couples TRBV7-2 to TRBJ2-7; D gene ambiguous. CDR3 coding DNA: TGTGCCAGCAGCTCCGTTCGACTGGGCGACGAGCAGTACTTC. Its protein is CASSSVRLGDEQYF.